The 2 T cell receptor beta chains reported below all come from one sample, sequenced in a study of vaccination effects on CD4 cells after COVID-19 (dated by TCRdb to between 2021 and 2024). The ViraFEST assay stimulated PBMC with viral peptide pools and then used TCR sequencing to identify antigen-specific CD4+ T cell clonotypes by expansion. After around eleven days of culture, CD4+ T cells were isolated with the EasySep CD4+ T cell isolation kit. The absence of prior SARS-CoV-2 infection in healthy vaccine recipients was confirmed by negative nucleocapsid antibodies before and after vaccination. The library was made by the immunoSEQ multiplex PCR assay. TCRdb stores this immuneACCESS table with in-frame sequences only. Part of the clones is absent; in the studies checked, under half of the shortfall reflects unresolved V genes, and no reason is known for the rest. For this sample the table gives 55,000 or so clones, of which about two thirds were detected only once. 15% to 20% of the sample rests with the top ten.

For these TCRs, the target antigens are not known. Sample: CD4+ T cells from PBMCs cultured with SARS-CoV-2 spike peptides, taken before COVID-19 vaccination. Per the publication, the cell subset or site label means: SARS-CoV-2 spike overlapping peptide pool stimulation. Source of these receptors: a human donor who received a COVID-19 vaccine.

V is TRBV25-1 and J is TRBJ2-3, with a possible D match to TRBD2 (5 bases). CDR1 and CDR2 from the germline V gene are MGHDK and SYGVNS. This CDR3 has 14 amino acids. The germline V and J ends were trimmed by 4 bases and 2 bases, with 10 bases remaining between them. In DNA form, the CDR3 reads TGTGCCAGCAGTGGGGCGGGTTTCACAGATACGCAGTATTTT. Its protein product is CASSGAGFTDTQYF.

The chain links TRBV18 to TRBJ1-2, with D unclear. Germline CDR1 KGHSH, CDR2 LQKENI. V was clipped by 3 bases and J by 6 bases, with 8 bases between them. This CDR3 is built from 12 residues. In DNA form, the CDR3 reads TGTGCCAGCTCACCCACCCTCGATGGCTACACCTTC. It encodes CASSPTLDGYTF. The full variable domain, with the rest looked up from reference TRBV18 and TRBJ1-2, is NAGVMQNPRHLVRRRGQEARLRCSPMKGHSHVYWYRQLPEEGLKFMVYLQKENIIDESGMPKERFSAEFPKEGPSILRIQQVVRGDSAAYFCASSPTLDGYTFGSGTRLTVV.